This TCR beta chain was recovered during a study of post-analysis software for immune sequencing data. As for the study in general: Relapsing-remitting, secondary progressive and progressive-relapsing forms of multiple sclerosis all featured among disease courses.

Presence of unique molecular identifiers characterized the TCR beta cDNA libraries. Each sample of roughly 1 to 11 million input T cells yielded roughly 0.5 million cDNA molecules, so each molecule approximated one T cell. TCRdb used MiXCR to reprocess the PCR reads, holding one entry per CDR3 protein. The repertoire includes about 760,000 distinct CDR3 sequences, roughly 27% of them detected once, and more than 0.55% sits in the top ten. Trimming pared 6 bases from V and 5 bases from J, leaving 14 bases between. Germline lookup yields CDR1 MDHEN and CDR2 SYDVKM. There are 14 residues in the CDR3. Study outcomes and limitations: Strong co-clustering by F measure linked samples that shared a preparation batch. Relative to controls, patients had a few TRBV segments at higher frequency, with TRBV5-6, TRBV5-1 and TRBV20-1 among these. In multiple sclerosis, normalized Chao1 diversity was significantly below that of controls.

This clonotype turned up a few times. Its specificity is not known. The gene calls are TRBV28 and TRBJ1-5; D is perhaps TRBD1 (6 bases). Input material: blood. This TCR was recovered from a girl aged 10-17 years with multiple sclerosis. The CDR3 DNA sequence: TGTGCCAGCAGCCTGCAGCAGGGGTATCAGCCCCAGCATTTT. Protein sequence: CASSLQQGYQPQHF.